A single sample gave rise to the 28 T cell receptor beta chains below, sequenced in a study of T cell responses to AZD1222 COVID-19 vaccine. Data came from immunoSEQ multiplex PCR; TCRdb stores just in-frame clones and leaves some out. The profile shows roughly 110,000 clones, approximately 93% of them singletons. Here the sequenced sample was peripheral blood, taken on day 0 of AZD1222 vaccination. The receptors stem from an adult in good health.

The chain is built from TRBV19 and TRBJ1-1, with 10 bases aligning to TRBD1. After removal of 11 bases from V and 4 bases from J, the junction contained 10 bases not matched to a gene. CDR3 length: 14 amino acids. Germline V CDR1 and CDR2: LNHDA, SQIVND (reference sequence). The CDR3: CAARLTGGRTEAFF. In DNA form, the CDR3 reads TGTGCCGCCAGGCTGACAGGGGGCCGCACTGAAGCTTTCTTT.

The chain's CDR3 is CASSPPLGTGFSPLHF. CDR3 DNA: TGTGCCAGCTCACCACCCTTAGGGACAGGGTTTTCACCCCTCCACTTT. This chain uses TRBV18 with TRBJ1-6, with TRBD1 identical over 9 bases. The V and J ends lost 0 bases and 9 bases, in that order; junction bases with no gene match: 6. The germline V gene encodes CDR1 KGHSH and CDR2 LQKENI. This CDR3 has 16 residues.

The gene calls are TRBV5-6 and TRBJ2-7; D not resolved. Per the germline V gene, CDR1 is SGHDT and CDR2 is YYEEEE. The CDR3 has 12 residues. Deletions cut 0 bases from V and 3 bases from J, with 4 bases between. The CDR3 region is CASSLGGYEQYF. In DNA, the CDR3 is TGTGCCAGCAGCTTGGGTGGCTACGAGCAGTACTTC.

The V and J genes are TRBV6-1 and TRBJ2-7; 8 bases fit TRBD1. V was pared by 1 base and J by 5 bases, with 7 bases of the junction left unmatched. This CDR3 contains 15 residues. Germline CDR1 MNHNS, CDR2 SASEGT. The CDR3 loop reads CASSEDRTGLDEQYF. CDR3 sequence (DNA): TGTGCCAGCAGTGAAGACAGGACAGGGCTTGACGAGCAGTACTTC.

The chain employs TRBV4-2 and TRBJ1-2; perhaps TRBD1 as D (5 bases). The germline gives CDR1 LGHNA, CDR2 YNFKEQ. V lost 1 base and J 3 bases, leaving 6 bases between the germline ends. This CDR3 has 13 residues. DNA for the CDR3: TGTGCCAGCAGCCAAGGAGGGGACTATGGCTACACCTTC. This encodes CASSQGGDYGYTF.

The chain links TRBV3-1 (or the pseudogene TRBV3-2) to TRBJ1-2; D remains unclear. From germline, CDR1 is LGHDT and CDR2 YNNKEL (reference sequence). Trimming cost V 4 bases and J 6 bases, with 18 bases left between them. The CDR3 has 15 amino acids. DNA for the CDR3: TGTGCCAGCAGCCTCTTCGGGCCCCGAGGGAATGGCTACACCTTC. Translation: CASSLFGPRGNGYTF.

V is TRBV7-3 and J is TRBJ2-5, with 14 bases fitting TRBD2. The CDR3 is made up of 15 amino acids. Per the germline V gene, CDR1 is SGHTA and CDR2 is FQGTGA. J lost 7 bases, V lost 4 bases, and 5 bases had no gene match. CDR3 in amino acids: CASSSEGTSGGTQYF. CDR3 DNA sequence: TGTGCCAGCAGCTCCGAAGGGACTAGCGGGGGGACCCAGTACTTC.

In its sample, this clone was seen once. This sequence joins TRBV25-1 and TRBJ1-4; TRBD1 agrees at 7 bases. CDR1 is MGHDK, CDR2 SYGVNS, per germline. Losses at the gene ends were 5 bases for V and 7 bases for J; bases not matched to a gene: 7. This CDR3 has 14 amino acids. CDR3 nucleotides: TGTGCCAGCAGTACGACAGGGCTAAGTGAAAAACTGTTTTTT. Its protein product is CASSTTGLSEKLFF.

The chain couples TRBV5-1 to TRBJ2-4; D is possibly TRBD1 (6 bases). Between the trimmed V and J ends, which lost 2 bases and 0 bases, there was a span of 12 bases. Per germline, CDR1 SGHRS and CDR2 YFSETQ. There are 16 residues in the CDR3. In nucleotides, the CDR3 is TGCGCCAGCAGCTTTTTCGGACAGCTAGCCAAAAACATTCAGTACTTC. Protein: CASSFFGQLAKNIQYF. Full variable domain (rest looked up from reference TRBV5-1 and TRBJ2-4): KAGVTQTPRYLIKTRGQQVTLSCSPISGHRSVSWYQQTPGQGLQFLFEYFSETQRNKGNFPGRFSGRQFSNSRSEMNVSTLELGDSALYLCASSFFGQLAKNIQYFGAGTRLSVL.

The J gene is TRBJ1-3, the V gene TRBV7-9; the D is unclear. This CDR3 has 16 amino acids. The V gene lost 5 bases and the J gene lost 0 bases, with 14 bases spanning the gap. From germline, CDR1 is SEHNR and CDR2 FQNEAQ (reference sequence). The CDR3 loop reads CASSPAGGSSGNTIYF. The CDR3 DNA reads as TGTGCCAGCAGCCCGGCTGGTGGGAGCTCTGGAAACACCATATATTTT.

The rearrangement links TRBV15 to TRBJ1-4; D perhaps matches TRBD1 (5 bases). V lost 1 base to trimming and J lost 6 bases, with 12 bases between them. Germline V CDR1 and CDR2: LNHNV, YYDKDF (reference sequence). The length of the CDR3 is 15 residues. This CDR3 reads CATSRATVWYEKLFF. In nucleotides, the CDR3 is TGTGCCACCAGCAGAGCGACAGTTTGGTATGAAAAACTGTTTTTT.

The CDR3 sequence is CASRNSGGPRETQYF. The DNA of the CDR3 is TGTGCCAGCAGAAATAGCGGGGGCCCTCGGGAGACCCAGTACTTC. V gene TRBV6-5 combines with J gene TRBJ2-5; 9 bases align to TRBD2. The V and J ends lost 6 bases and 5 bases, in that order; junction bases with no gene match: 10. This CDR3 is built from 15 residues. Germline V CDR1 and CDR2: MNHEY, SVGAGI.

The chain employs TRBV7-2 and TRBJ1-1, with 8 bases matching TRBD1. V lost 5 bases and J lost 0; bases outside the gene matches: 2. CDR1 is SGHTA and CDR2 is FQGNSA in the germline V gene. This CDR3 comprises 14 residues. CDR3 region: CASSTDRVNTEAFF. The DNA of the CDR3 is TGTGCCAGCAGCACGGACAGGGTGAACACTGAAGCTTTCTTT.

The rearrangement links TRBV28 to TRBJ2-7; 9 positions match TRBD1. With V trimmed by 6 bases and J by 2 bases, 8 bases remained unmatched. In germline, CDR1 is MDHEN, CDR2 SYDVKM. The CDR3 spans 15 residues. The CDR3 here is CASRYSRTGAYEQYF. The CDR3 coding sequence is TGTGCCAGCAGATACTCTCGGACAGGGGCCTACGAGCAGTACTTC. The full variable domain, its missing parts supplied by reference TRBV28 and TRBJ2-7, is DVKVTQSSRYLVKRTGEKVFLECVQDMDHENMFWYRQDPGLGLRLIYFSYDVKMKEKGDIPEGYSVSREKKERFSLILESASTNQTSMYLCASRYSRTGAYEQYFGPGTRLTVT.

The chain joins TRBV5-1 to TRBJ1-1; D call uncertain. CDR1 and CDR2 (germline): SGHRS, YFSETQ. Trimming cost V 4 bases and J 4 bases, with 11 bases left between them. The CDR3 is made up of 13 amino acids. CDR3 amino acids: CASSGASGTEAFF. The CDR3 DNA reads as TGCGCCAGCAGCGGAGCCAGCGGCACTGAAGCTTTCTTT.

There are a few counts of this clone. CDR3 sequence reads: CASRDRGRNYGYTF. CDR3 nucleotides: TGTGCCAGCAGGGACAGGGGGCGTAACTATGGCTACACCTTC. The chain carries TRBV27 and TRBJ1-2; 11 bases agree with TRBD1. After removal of 6 bases from V and 1 base from J, the junction contained 1 base not matched to a gene. This CDR3 has 14 amino acids. Germline CDR1 MNHEY, CDR2 SMNVEV (reference sequence).

This clone was seen once. The chain has TRBV3-1 (or the pseudogene TRBV3-2) and TRBJ1-1; tentatively, D is TRBD1 (5 bases). The ends were cut back, 2 bases at V and 5 bases at J, with 12 bases in the middle. From germline, CDR1 is LGHDT and CDR2 YNNKEL (reference sequence). The CDR3 totals 14 residues. CDR3: CASSQSVGRTEAFF. CDR3 nucleotide sequence: TGTGCCAGCAGCCAATCGGTGGGGCGAACTGAAGCTTTCTTT.

V and J are TRBV5-6 and TRBJ1-3, with D possibly matching TRBD1 (6 bases). CDR1 and CDR2 from the germline V gene are SGHDT and YYEEEE. The length of the CDR3 is 15 residues. The V end lost 0 bases, the J end lost 2 bases, and 9 bases lay between the germline ends. Here the CDR3 reads CASSLGAGAGNTIYF. The CDR3 nucleotides are TGTGCCAGCAGCTTGGGAGCAGGGGCTGGAAACACCATATATTTT. The full variable domain, in which reference TRBV5-6 and TRBJ1-3 provide the parts outside the CDR3, is DAGVTQSPTHLIKTRGQQVTLRCSPKSGHDTVSWYQQALGQGPQFIFQYYEEEERQRGNFPDRFSGHQFPNYSSELNVNALLLGDSALYLCASSLGAGAGNTIYFGEGSWLTVV.

This rearrangement joins TRBV7-3 to TRBJ2-1, with 8 bases fitting TRBD2. CDR1 and CDR2 from the germline V gene are SGHTA and FQGTGA. CDR3 length: 17 amino acids. The V segment lost 4 bases and the J segment 0 bases; nucleotides outside the gene matches: 8. Here the CDR3 reads CASSSGGGLSSYNEQFF. DNA of the CDR3: TGTGCCAGCAGCTCTGGCGGGGGGCTGAGCTCCTACAATGAGCAGTTCTTC.

The rearrangement joins TRBV20-1 to TRBJ2-2, with a possible D match to TRBD1 (7 bases). CDR1 and CDR2 from the germline V gene are DFQATT and SNEGSKA (reference sequence). V was trimmed by 3 bases and J by 5 bases, leaving 13 bases between them. The CDR3 contains 14 residues. This CDR3 reads CSASFQGGTGELFF. The CDR3 DNA sequence: TGCAGTGCTAGTTTTCAGGGGGGTACCGGGGAGCTGTTTTTT.

This chain connects TRBV6-4 to TRBJ1-2; a possible D gene is TRBD1 (6 bases). V was clipped by 0 bases and J by 8 bases, with 16 bases between them. Germline lookup yields CDR1 MRHNA and CDR2 SNTAGT. The CDR3 extends over 15 amino acids. The DNA for the CDR3 is TGTGCCAGCAGTGACTCGATGGAACAGGGTAACGGCTACACCTTC. Translating it yields CASSDSMEQGNGYTF.

J is TRBJ2-7 and V is TRBV11-3; TRBD1 agrees at 10 bases. The ends lost 6 bases at V and 4 bases at J; junction bases unmatched: 6. This CDR3 is built from 14 residues. Germline V lookup: CDR1 SGHNT, CDR2 YENEEA. CDR3 DNA sequence: TGTGCCAGCAGTTCTAGACAGGGGGCTTACGAGCAGTACTTC. Encoded protein: CASSSRQGAYEQYF.

The CDR3 coding sequence is TGTGCCAGCAGTATAATACAGGGAGCCCAAGAGACCCAGTACTTC. Protein product: CASSIIQGAQETQYF. This rearrangement joins TRBV11-2 to TRBJ2-5; the D gene is possibly TRBD1 (6 bases). V was clipped by 6 bases and J by 1 base, with 15 bases between them. Germline loops: CDR1 SGHAT, CDR2 FQNNGV. CDR3 length equals 15 residues. Full variable domain (outside the CDR3, taken from reference TRBV11-2 and TRBJ2-5): EAGVAQSPRYKIIEKRQSVAFWCNPISGHATLYWYQQILGQGPKLLIQFQNNGVVDDSQLPKDRFSAERLKGVDSTLKIQPAKLEDSAVYLCASSIIQGAQETQYFGPGTRLLVL.

This rearrangement joins TRBV6-5 to TRBJ1-2; no clear D gene. The V gene lost 6 bases and the J gene lost 1 base, with 6 bases spanning the gap. The CDR3 loop spans 12 amino acids. CDR1 and CDR2 (germline): MNHEY, SVGAGI. The CDR3 here is CASRSNNYGYTF. The CDR3 DNA reads as TGTGCCAGCAGGTCCAATAACTATGGCTACACCTTC.

V is TRBV7-2 and J is TRBJ2-2, with 7 bases aligning to TRBD2. The CDR3 is 17 residues long. From germline, CDR1 is SGHTA and CDR2 FQGNSA. The junction had 14 bases not matched to a gene; V was cut back by 4 bases and J by 6 bases. The CDR3 is CASSSSRWGGSPGELFF. CDR3 nucleotide sequence: TGTGCCAGCAGCTCCTCTCGGTGGGGGGGTTCGCCCGGGGAGCTGTTTTTT.

V is TRBV4-3 and J is TRBJ2-7; TRBD2 agrees at 12 bases. The ends lost 1 base at V and 7 bases at J; junction bases unmatched: 11. Germline CDR1 LGHNA, CDR2 YSLEER. The CDR3 consists of 17 residues. CDR3 sequence reads: CASSQGLAGVLGGEQYF. The DNA of the CDR3 is TGCGCCAGCAGCCAAGGACTAGCGGGGGTGCTGGGGGGAGAGCAGTACTTC.

This clone has more than one count but fewer than ten. The genes are TRBV6-4 and TRBJ2-1; 11 bases are a match to TRBD2. The junction had 3 bases not matched to a gene; V was cut back by 3 bases and J by 5 bases. Germline CDR1 reads MRHNA; CDR2 reads SNTAGT. There are 15 residues in the CDR3. The CDR3 loop reads CASSETSGGHNEQFF. CDR3 bases: TGTGCCAGCAGTGAAACTAGCGGGGGACACAATGAGCAGTTCTTC.

This chain uses TRBV2 with TRBJ2-3; 15 nucleotides align to TRBD2. Germline V gene lookup returns CDR1 SNHLY and CDR2 FYNNEI. J lost 0 bases, V lost 0 bases, and 4 bases had no gene match. The CDR3 spans 19 residues. CDR3 region: CASSEAGLAGGLSTDTQYF. In nucleotides, the CDR3 is TGTGCCAGCAGTGAAGCGGGACTAGCGGGGGGCCTTAGCACAGATACGCAGTATTTT.